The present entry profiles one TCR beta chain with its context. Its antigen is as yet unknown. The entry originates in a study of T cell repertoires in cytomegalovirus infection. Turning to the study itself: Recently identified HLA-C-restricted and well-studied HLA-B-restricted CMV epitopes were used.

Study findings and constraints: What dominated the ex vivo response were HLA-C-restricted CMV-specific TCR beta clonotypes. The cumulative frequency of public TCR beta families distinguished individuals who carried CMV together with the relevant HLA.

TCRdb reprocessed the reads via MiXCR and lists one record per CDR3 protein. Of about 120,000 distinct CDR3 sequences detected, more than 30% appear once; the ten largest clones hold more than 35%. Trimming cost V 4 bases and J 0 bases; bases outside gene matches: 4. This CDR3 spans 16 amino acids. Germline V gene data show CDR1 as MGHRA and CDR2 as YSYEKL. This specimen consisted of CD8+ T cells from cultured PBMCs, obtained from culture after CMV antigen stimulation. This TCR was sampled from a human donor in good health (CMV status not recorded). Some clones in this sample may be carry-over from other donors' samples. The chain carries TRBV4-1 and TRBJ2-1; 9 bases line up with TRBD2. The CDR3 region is CASSPLAGSSYNEQFF. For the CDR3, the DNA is TGCGCCAGCAGCCCGCTAGCGGGGTCCTCCTACAATGAGCAGTTCTTC.